The 9 T cell receptor beta chains below all came from one sample that was sequenced in a study of blood T cells in healthy people across ages. Sample-barcoded 5' priming and a J-beta primer mix drove a second PCR of roughly 6 to 12 cycles. Using its own MiXCR run on the 5' RACE reads, TCRdb lists one record per CDR3 protein. The sample lists 850,000 to 1,000,000 distinct CDR3 sequences; around 54% were seen once. The specimen was blood. Every receptor here comes from a woman aged 55-75 years in good health.

The chain uses TRBV27 and TRBJ2-1, with 10 nucleotides matching TRBD2. CDR1 and CDR2 (germline): MNHEY, SMNVEV (reference sequence). J lost 0 bases, V lost 5 bases, and 10 bases had no gene match. The CDR3 has 18 residues. The CDR3 region has the DNA TGTGCCAGCAGTCTTATAGCGGGAGGCCTGAGCTCCTACAATGAGCAGTTCTTC. It specifies CASSLIAGGLSSYNEQFF.

This chain connects TRBV13 to TRBJ1-2; 11 nucleotides agree with TRBD1. Trimming cost V 8 bases and J 8 bases; bases outside gene matches: 13. The CDR3 extends over 15 amino acids. Germline lookup yields CDR1 PRHDT and CDR2 FYEKMQ (reference sequence). The CDR3 reads CASGRRDRGTRGYTF. CDR3 nucleotides: TGTGCCAGCGGCAGGCGGGACAGGGGGACCAGAGGCTACACCTTC.

This clonotype turned up a few times. This chain joins TRBV27 and TRBJ2-7, with 7 bases that match TRBD2. Germline CDR1 reads MNHEY; CDR2 reads SMNVEV (reference sequence). CDR3 size: 19 residues. With V trimmed by 1 base and J by 2 bases, 17 bases remained unmatched. The CDR3 region is CASSLFIYPGRPGAYEQYF. The CDR3 nucleotides read TGTGCCAGCAGTTTATTTATTTACCCCGGGAGGCCTGGGGCCTACGAGCAGTACTTC.

V gene TRBV11-2 combines with J gene TRBJ1-6, with 8 positions matching TRBD1. Germline lookup yields CDR1 SGHAT and CDR2 FQNNGV. The V gene end was trimmed by 6 bases and the J gene end by 6 bases; junction bases not matched to a gene: 19. The CDR3 has 19 residues. As DNA, the CDR3 is TGTGCCAGCAGGCAACCGGGACAGGCCTTCAGGTCGGGTAATTCACCCCTCCACTTT. Translation: CASRQPGQAFRSGNSPLHF.

Notes on this clonotype: This could be a read error, since a much larger clone is one nucleotide away. The rearrangement links TRBV9 to TRBJ2-1, with TRBD2 matching over 14 bases. V gave up 1 base and J gave up 12 bases; unmatched junction bases: 3. The CDR3 sequence is 14 residues long. Germline values: CDR1 SGDLS, CDR2 YYNGEE. The CDR3 sequence is CASSVLTSGRVQFF. For the CDR3, the DNA is TGTGCCAGCAGCGTACTGACTAGCGGGAGGGTGCAGTTCTTC. Complete variable domain (other parts from reference TRBV9 and TRBJ2-1): DSGVTQTPKHLITATGQRVTLRCSPRSGDLSVYWYQQSLDQGLQFLIQYYNGEERAKGNILERFSAQQFPDLHSELNLSSLELGDSALYFCASSVLTSGRVQFFGPGTRLTVL.

The gene calls are TRBV6-5 and TRBJ2-2; a possible D gene is TRBD1 (6 bases). The germline V gene encodes CDR1 MNHEY and CDR2 SVGAGI. V dropped 2 bases and J dropped 2 bases, with 9 bases sitting between them. The CDR3 has 15 amino acids. In nucleotides, the CDR3 is TGTGCCAGCAGTTACGACAGGCGAAACACCGGGGAGCTGTTTTTT. Its protein product is CASSYDRRNTGELFF.

The chain is built from TRBV10-2 and TRBJ2-4; D unclear. Germline V gives CDR1 WSHSY, CDR2 SAAADI. The V end lost 8 bases, the J end lost 0 bases, and 8 bases lay between the germline ends. This CDR3 spans 13 amino acids. This chain's CDR3 is CASLGIAKNIQYF. As DNA, the CDR3 is TGCGCCAGCTTAGGAATAGCCAAAAACATTCAGTACTTC.

The J gene is TRBJ2-1, the V gene TRBV4-2, with D unresolved. V lost 0 bases and J lost 0, with 12 bases in between. CDR3 length: 17 amino acids. CDR1 LGHNA and CDR2 YNFKEQ come from the germline V gene. CDR3 sequence reads: CASSQDLATSSYNEQFF. Here the CDR3 DNA reads TGTGCCAGCAGCCAAGATTTAGCCACGAGCTCCTACAATGAGCAGTTCTTC.

The sample holds a few counts of this clonotype. The CDR3 sequence is CSAIRLAGLKETQYF. The CDR3 region has the DNA TGCAGTGCTATTAGGCTAGCGGGATTGAAAGAGACCCAGTACTTC. The chain employs TRBV20-1 and TRBJ2-5, with TRBD2 matching over 9 bases. CDR1 DFQATT and CDR2 SNEGSKA come from the germline V gene (reference sequence). The V gene end was trimmed by 4 bases and the J gene end by 3 bases; junction bases not matched to a gene: 9. The CDR3 length is 15 residues.